The 14 T cell receptor beta chains given below trace back to one sample, sequenced in a study of T cell repertoires in cytomegalovirus infection. Via MiXCR, TCRdb re-called the reads, giving one row per CDR3 protein. The sample holds about 180,000 distinct CDR3 sequences; roughly 17% are singletons and the top ten take around 25%. The specimen sequenced was CD8+ T cells from PBMCs. Receptors were obtained from a human donor in good health (CMV status not recorded). Some clones in this sample may be carry-over from other donors' samples.

The sample holds a few counts of this clonotype. This rearrangement joins TRBV12-3 or TRBV12-4 to TRBJ2-3; D gene unclear. The CDR3 is made up of 11 amino acids. Trimming removed 6 bases from V and 7 bases from J, with 8 bases in between. Here the CDR3 DNA reads TGTGCCAGCAGCTTTAGTTATACGCAGTATTTT. It is translated as CASSFSYTQYF.

This clonotype has more than one count but fewer than ten. V usage is TRBV7-8 and J usage is TRBJ1-1; D is undetermined. CDR1 is SGHVS and CDR2 is FQNEAQ in the germline V gene. This CDR3 is built from 13 residues. Trimming cost V 5 bases and J 10 bases, with 17 bases left between them. CDR3 loop: CASSPPMEDGAFF. CDR3 nucleotide sequence: TGTGCCAGCAGCCCGCCCATGGAGGATGGAGCTTTCTTT.

This clonotype was picked up a small number of times. This chain connects TRBV7-6 to TRBJ2-1, with D possibly being TRBD2 (5 bases). V was pared by 1 base and J by 4 bases, with 14 bases between. The CDR3 loop spans 16 amino acids. Germline CDR1 SGHVS, CDR2 FNYEAQ. The CDR3 sequence: CASSLDPGVPYNEQFF. CDR3 DNA: TGTGCCAGCAGCTTAGACCCCGGGGTACCATACAATGAGCAGTTCTTC.

This clonotype occurred a few times. The V call is TRBV29-1, the J call TRBJ1-1, with D possibly matching TRBD1 (5 bases). V lost 5 bases and J 1 base, leaving 20 bases between the germline ends. CDR3 size: 16 residues. Germline CDR1 reads SQVTM; CDR2 reads ANQGSEA. DNA for the CDR3: TGCAGCGTTTGCTACGAGGGACCAATACAGAACACTGAAGCTTTCTTT. Protein: CSVCYEGPIQNTEAFF.

This clonotype has just a few counts. V usage is TRBV2 and J usage is TRBJ2-1, with D perhaps matching TRBD1 or TRBD2 (6 bases each). Looked up from germline, CDR1 is SNHLY and CDR2 is FYNNEI. The CDR3 is 16 amino acids. The ends were cut back, 6 bases at V and 6 bases at J, with 21 bases in the middle. The CDR3 reads CASSYTAVGGLNEQFF. The DNA for the CDR3 is TGTGCCAGCAGCTACACCGCGGTAGGGGGACTCAATGAGCAGTTCTTC.

This chain connects TRBV7-9 to TRBJ2-1, with TRBD1 matching over 7 bases. From germline, CDR1 is SEHNR and CDR2 FQNEAQ (reference sequence). Germline trimming cut 4 bases from V and 5 bases from J; bases unmatched to any gene: 8. The length of the CDR3 is 15 residues. The CDR3 region is CASSSQGGAHNEQFF. In nucleotides, the CDR3 is TGTGCCAGCAGCTCCCAAGGGGGCGCCCACAATGAGCAGTTCTTC.

This clonotype appeared a few times. J is TRBJ1-2 and V is TRBV2; 11 bases fit TRBD1. This CDR3 has 14 amino acids. Per the germline V gene, CDR1 is SNHLY and CDR2 is FYNNEI. The V and J ends lost 6 bases and 6 bases, in that order; junction bases with no gene match: 6. For the CDR3, the DNA is TGTGCCAGCAGCTCAGGACAGGGGGCGGATGGCTACACCTTC. Translated: CASSSGQGADGYTF.

There are a few counts of this clonotype. The chain uses TRBV12-3 or TRBV12-4 and TRBJ1-5, with D uncertain. This CDR3 has 12 amino acids. Trimming took off 6 bases at V and 7 bases at J, with 10 bases between the two ends. CDR3 residues: CASSWAGQPQHF. CDR3 coding DNA: TGTGCCAGCAGCTGGGCGGGCCAGCCCCAGCATTTT.

This clonotype was observed a handful of times. As DNA, the CDR3 is TGTGCCAGCAGCTCAACAGGGTCAAGTGGCTACACCTTC. It yields the protein CASSSTGSSGYTF. The J gene is TRBJ1-2, the V gene TRBV7-6; tentatively, D is TRBD1 (6 bases). This CDR3 spans 13 amino acids. Germline CDR1 SGHVS, CDR2 FNYEAQ. V lost 4 bases to trimming and J lost 7 bases, with 13 bases between them.

The gene calls are TRBV7-9 and TRBJ1-5; 9 bases are a match to TRBD1. CDR3 length equals 15 residues. Germline loops: CDR1 SEHNR, CDR2 FQNEAQ (reference sequence). Trimming removed 5 bases from V and 4 bases from J; junction bases left unmatched: 6. DNA for the CDR3: TGTGCCAGCAGCGCGGACAGGGGAGGGAATCAGCCCCAGCATTTT. It is translated as CASSADRGGNQPQHF. Full variable domain (remainder filled in from reference TRBV7-9 and TRBJ1-5): DTGVSQNPRHKITKRGQNVTFRCDPISEHNRLYWYRQTLGQGPEFLTYFQNEAQLEKSRLLSDRFSAERPKGSFSTLEIQRTEQGDSAMYLCASSADRGGNQPQHFGDGTRLSIL.

This sequence joins TRBV11-2 and TRBJ2-4; D is possibly TRBD1 or TRBD2 (5 bases each). The CDR3 has 16 amino acids. V lost 0 bases and J 5 bases, leaving 14 bases between the germline ends. The germline gives CDR1 SGHAT, CDR2 FQNNGV. The CDR3 is CASSLDPGRGENIQYF. The CDR3 region has the DNA TGTGCCAGCAGCTTAGATCCGGGACGGGGAGAAAACATTCAGTACTTC.

J is TRBJ2-4 and V is TRBV29-1; D is uncertain. Trimming cost V 0 bases and J 6 bases, with 6 bases left between them. The germline CDR1 and CDR2 sequences are SQVTM and ANQGSEA. This CDR3 has 12 amino acids. CDR3: CSVEDRPNIQYF. The CDR3 coding sequence is TGCAGCGTTGAAGATCGGCCAAACATTCAGTACTTC.

This chain connects TRBV6-2 or TRBV6-3 to TRBJ2-1; 10 bases are a match to TRBD1. With V trimmed by 7 bases and J by 6 bases, 6 bases remained unmatched. CDR3 length equals 14 residues. CDR1 and CDR2 from the germline V gene are MNHEY and SVGEGT. The CDR3 here is CASISGTGVNEQFF. In nucleotides, the CDR3 is TGTGCCAGCATCTCCGGGACAGGGGTCAATGAGCAGTTCTTC.

The V call is TRBV7-9, the J call TRBJ2-1; D might be TRBD1 (6 bases). V was cut by 5 bases and J by 12 bases, with 14 bases left in between. Germline V gives CDR1 SEHNR, CDR2 FQNEAQ (reference sequence). The CDR3 spans 12 residues. CDR3 in DNA: TGTGCCAGCAGCCTGGGACATATGGCGCAGTTCTTC. It specifies CASSLGHMAQFF.